The 27 T cell receptor beta chains below come from one sample, sequenced in a study of CD8 T cells in Susac syndrome (dated by TCRdb to the late 2010s). The method behind the library was the immunoSEQ multiplex PCR assay. RNA was extracted with the RNeasy kit and 0.5 to 1 ug was reverse transcribed using random hexamers. TCRdb trimmed public reads at Q25 via fastp, called clones via MiXCR and kept in-frame beta chains. Every distinct CDR3 protein forms one entry, paired with its most common genes and DNA. This sample is represented by 150,000 to 200,000 distinct CDR3 sequences; approximately 96% of them were singletons. Jointly, the top ten make up roughly 0.13% of the sample. The sample consisted of CD4+ T cells from PBMCs. These receptors were collected from a human donor in good health.

Only one count was recorded for this clonotype. The rearrangement uses TRBV6-6 and TRBJ1-1; a possible D gene is TRBD1 (6 bases). The V gene's germline CDR1 is MNHNY and CDR2 SVGAGI (reference sequence). The CDR3 has 16 amino acids. The ends were cut back, 4 bases at V and 4 bases at J, with 19 bases in the middle. The chain's CDR3 is CASSFQWGLGGTEAFF. The CDR3 DNA sequence: TGTGCCAGCAGTTTCCAGTGGGGACTAGGGGGCACTGAAGCTTTCTTT.

J is TRBJ2-7 and V is TRBV4-1, with 7 bases that match TRBD2. This CDR3 region has 15 residues. Germline CDR1 is MGHRA and CDR2 is YSYEKL. Trimming at V came to 1 base and at J to 3 bases, leaving 6 bases not matched to a gene. The CDR3 nucleotides are TGCGCCAGCAGCCAAGCCGGACTAGGAAACTACGAGCAGTACTTC. This encodes CASSQAGLGNYEQYF.

V usage is TRBV9 and J usage is TRBJ2-3, with 7 nucleotides matching TRBD1. The germline V gene has CDR1 SGDLS and CDR2 YYNGEE. J gave up 4 bases and V 3 bases, and 2 bases lay outside the gene matches. CDR3 length: 13 amino acids. The CDR3 reads CASSADRADTQYF. The CDR3 bases are TGTGCCAGCAGCGCCGACAGGGCAGATACGCAGTATTTT.

V gene TRBV3-1 combines with J gene TRBJ1-6, with 9 positions matching TRBD1. This CDR3 contains 14 residues. Looked up from germline, CDR1 is LGHDT and CDR2 is YNNKEL (reference sequence). Losses at the gene ends were 3 bases for V and 11 bases for J; bases not matched to a gene: 5. The CDR3 protein is CASSQGQGSAPLHF. The CDR3 DNA follows: TGTGCCAGCAGCCAGGGACAGGGTTCGGCACCCCTCCACTTT.

The rearrangement links TRBV11-1 to TRBJ1-1; D uncertain. This CDR3 comprises 13 residues. CDR1 and CDR2 (germline): SGHAT, FQDESV (reference sequence). V lost 1 base and J 6 bases, leaving 9 bases between the germline ends. This CDR3 reads CASSLVSVAEAFF. As DNA, the CDR3 is TGTGCCAGCAGCTTAGTATCCGTGGCTGAAGCTTTCTTT.

The chain carries TRBV20-1 and TRBJ2-2, with a weak D call TRBD1 (5 bases). The CDR3 spans 18 residues. Trimming cost V 0 bases and J 2 bases, with 19 bases left between them. Per germline, CDR1 DFQATT and CDR2 SNEGSKA (reference sequence). The CDR3 loop reads CSARDHDRIGSNTGELFF. CDR3 DNA: TGCAGTGCTAGAGACCATGACAGAATCGGGTCTAACACCGGGGAGCTGTTTTTT.

This clonotype has just one count. The chain uses TRBV20-1 and TRBJ2-5; D remains ambiguous. Germline CDR1 and CDR2: DFQATT and SNEGSKA (reference sequence). This CDR3 is built from 13 residues. Trimming left V 6 bases short and J 1 base short, with 12 bases between. This CDR3 is CSATEGGQETQYF. The CDR3 coding sequence is TGCAGTGCCACAGAAGGTGGCCAAGAGACCCAGTACTTC.

CDR3 in amino acids: CASSHVAGGPVNTGELFF. CDR3 sequence (DNA): TGTGCCAGCAGCCACGTGGCGGGGGGGCCGGTGAACACCGGGGAGCTGTTTTTT. The chain joins TRBV6-1 to TRBJ2-2; 9 bases fit TRBD2. Per germline, CDR1 MNHNS and CDR2 SASEGT. After removal of 6 bases from V and 1 base from J, the junction contained 12 bases not matched to a gene. The CDR3 contains 18 residues.

The genes are TRBV29-1 and TRBJ2-7, with D perhaps matching TRBD1 (6 bases). V dropped 6 bases and J dropped 6 bases, with 12 bases sitting between them. Germline V CDR1 and CDR2: SQVTM, ANQGSEA. This CDR3 is built from 11 residues. In nucleotides, the CDR3 is TGCAGCGTGGAGACAGGTCTCGAGCAGTACTTC. Translating gives CSVETGLEQYF.

The rearrangement joins TRBV3-1 to TRBJ1-2, with D perhaps TRBD1 (5 bases). The germline V and J ends were trimmed by 1 base and 6 bases, with 12 bases remaining between them. The germline V gene encodes CDR1 LGHDT and CDR2 YNNKEL (reference sequence). CDR3 length equals 14 residues. DNA of the CDR3: TGTGCCAGCAGCCAAGGGGGGATTAGAGATGGCTACACCTTC. Encoded protein: CASSQGGIRDGYTF.

CDR3 DNA sequence: TGCAGTGCTAGGGGTTTGGGACAGGGCTACGAGCAGTACTTC. Its translation: CSARGLGQGYEQYF. The gene calls are TRBV20-1 and TRBJ2-7, with 9 positions matching TRBD1. Germline CDR1 is DFQATT and CDR2 is SNEGSKA (reference sequence). The CDR3 consists of 14 residues. V trimming: 3 bases; J trimming: 3 bases; junction bases outside the gene matches: 6.

This chain joins TRBV20-1 and TRBJ2-1; TRBD2 aligns across 7 bases. This CDR3 comprises 13 residues. The V gene end was trimmed by 8 bases and the J gene end by 4 bases; junction bases not matched to a gene: 8. Germline CDR1 and CDR2: DFQATT and SNEGSKA (reference sequence). This CDR3 reads CSPSQAGYNEQFF. For the CDR3, the DNA is TGCAGTCCCTCTCAAGCGGGGTACAATGAGCAGTTCTTC.

The J gene is TRBJ2-5, the V gene TRBV20-1; tentative D call: TRBD2 (5 bases). The germline CDR1 and CDR2 sequences are DFQATT and SNEGSKA (reference sequence). This CDR3 has 12 residues. The CDR3, as DNA: TGCACATCATTCGGGATAGGCGAGACCCAGTACTTC. Its translation: CTSFGIGETQYF.

This chain uses TRBV18 with TRBJ2-5; 7 bases line up with TRBD1. V shed 1 base and J 7 bases; nucleotides not matched to a gene: 6. Germline V gene sequence: CDR1 KGHSH, CDR2 LQKENI. The CDR3 consists of 14 residues. CDR3 bases: TGTGCCAGCTCACCACTAGGACAGGAAGGGACCCAGTACTTC. This sequence encodes CASSPLGQEGTQYF.

V usage is TRBV19 and J usage is TRBJ1-2, with TRBD1 matching over 11 bases. This CDR3 has 16 residues. V lost 7 bases and J lost 1; bases outside the gene matches: 8. Per the germline V gene, CDR1 is LNHDA and CDR2 is SQIVND (reference sequence). Written as DNA, the CDR3 is TGTGCCAGTAACACGGGACAGGGGGTGATTAACTATGGCTACACCTTC. It yields the protein CASNTGQGVINYGYTF.

The table lists this clonotype with a count of one. This chain joins TRBV3-1 and TRBJ2-7, with TRBD1 as a possible D gene (6 bases). This CDR3 region has 12 residues. With 6 bases removed from V and 4 bases from J, the gap between germline ends came to 10 bases. Germline assignment: CDR1 LGHDT and CDR2 YNNKEL (reference sequence). The CDR3 nucleotides are TGTGCCAGCAGGGGGGCTAGTTACGAGCAGTACTTC. Translating gives CASRGASYEQYF.

The gene calls are TRBV20-1 and TRBJ2-3; 7 bases agree with TRBD2. In germline, CDR1 is DFQATT, CDR2 SNEGSKA (reference sequence). V lost 6 bases, J lost 4 bases, and 10 bases stayed unmatched. CDR3 size: 14 residues. The CDR3 nucleotides are TGCAGTGCCCCTTCTAGCGGATTACCAGATACGCAGTATTTT. It encodes CSAPSSGLPDTQYF.

The rearrangement joins TRBV6-1 to TRBJ1-2, with no clear D. CDR1 MNHNS and CDR2 SASEGT come from the germline V gene. CDR3 length: 13 residues. With 10 bases removed from V and 4 bases from J, the gap between germline ends came to 16 bases. Here the CDR3 reads CATVGQNLYGYTF. CDR3 bases: TGTGCCACCGTAGGGCAGAACCTCTATGGCTACACCTTC.

A word on this clonotype: A junction end diverges from the germline sequence, so it may reflect a read error. This chain connects TRBV9 to TRBJ1-6, with D unclear. CDR3 length: 13 amino acids. Germline CDR1 is SGDLS and CDR2 is YYNGEE. In DNA form, the CDR3 reads TGTGCCAGCAGCGGATCAGTGAATTCACCCCTCCATTTT. Protein product: CASSGSVNSPLHF.

The chain uses TRBV12-3 or TRBV12-4 and TRBJ2-7; 7 bases match TRBD1. This CDR3 is 12 amino acids long. Trimming cost V 4 bases and J 5 bases; bases outside gene matches: 2. CDR3 in amino acids: CASSYRGHEQYF. CDR3 in DNA: TGTGCCAGCAGTTACAGGGGCCACGAGCAGTACTTC.

The V gene is TRBV2, the J gene TRBJ2-7; D unresolved. Germline CDR1 SNHLY, CDR2 FYNNEI. The CDR3 is 14 residues long. The germline V and J ends were trimmed by 4 bases and 0 bases, with 10 bases remaining between them. CDR3 nucleotides: TGTGCCAGCAGTGTAGGCATTACCTCCTACGAGCAGTACTTC. Encoded protein: CASSVGITSYEQYF.

This chain uses TRBV2 with TRBJ2-7; 8 bases align to TRBD2. Germline CDR1 and CDR2: SNHLY and FYNNEI. V shed 4 bases and J 12 bases; nucleotides not matched to a gene: 11. This CDR3 region has 13 residues. The CDR3 DNA sequence: TGTGCCAGCAGTGCTGACACCCTCCGGGAGGGGTACTTC. This encodes CASSADTLREGYF.

The chain joins TRBV15 to TRBJ2-1; 10 bases are shared with TRBD1. Looked up from germline, CDR1 is LNHNV and CDR2 is YYDKDF (reference sequence). The trim removed 1 base at V and 7 bases at J, leaving 4 bases unmatched. The CDR3 has 15 residues. This CDR3 is CATSRGQGAGNEQFF. CDR3 DNA: TGTGCCACCAGCAGAGGACAGGGGGCAGGGAATGAGCAGTTCTTC.

The J gene is TRBJ2-1, the V gene TRBV20-1; maybe TRBD2 (7 bases). CDR1 and CDR2 (germline): DFQATT, SNEGSKA (reference sequence). The V and J ends lost 1 base and 4 bases respectively, with 17 bases between them. The CDR3 totals 16 residues. The CDR3 region is CSARGSAGADYNEQFF. The CDR3, as DNA: TGCAGTGCTAGAGGTTCCGCGGGGGCTGATTACAATGAGCAGTTCTTC.

The chain recombines TRBV6-5 with TRBJ1-5, with D unclear. In germline, CDR1 is MNHEY, CDR2 SVGAGI. This CDR3 region has 13 residues. V lost 0 bases to trimming and J lost 12 bases, with 12 bases between them. The CDR3 spells CASSYSGEARQHF. In DNA form, the CDR3 reads TGTGCCAGCAGTTACTCGGGCGAGGCGCGCCAGCATTTT.

This rearrangement joins TRBV7-9 to TRBJ2-3; perhaps D is TRBD1 or TRBD2 (5 bases each). The germline gives CDR1 SEHNR, CDR2 FQNEAQ (reference sequence). CDR3 size: 16 residues. V was cut by 5 bases and J by 4 bases, with 19 bases left in between. CDR3 in DNA: TGTGCCAGCAGCCCCGAATTAGGCAGAGGGGCAGATACGCAGTATTTT. The encoded protein is CASSPELGRGADTQYF.

The CDR3 region is CASSLGGLAADTQYF. CDR3 nucleotide sequence: TGTGCCAGCAGCTTAGGGGGACTCGCAGCAGATACGCAGTATTTT. The J gene is TRBJ2-3, the V gene TRBV7-9; D perhaps matches TRBD2 (6 bases). Germline V gene sequence: CDR1 SEHNR, CDR2 FQNEAQ (reference sequence). The CDR3 length is 15 residues. Trimming stripped 1 base from V and 4 bases from J, with 12 bases between.